This paragraph reports one TCR beta chain. The antigen is unknown. The data originate from a study of early T cells in non-severe SARS-CoV-2 infection. Study details: The authors sequenced bulk RNA from unsorted whole blood, leaving chains unpaired.

The protocol attached unique molecular identifiers to individual cDNA molecules. TCRdb itself ran the 5' RACE reads through MiXCR, one entry per CDR3 protein. The data contain roughly 35,000 distinct CDR3 sequences, over 3.5% of them singletons. Germline V gene lookup returns CDR1 LGHNA and CDR2 YSLEER. This CDR3 is 16 amino acids long. V lost 1 base to trimming and J lost 5 bases, with 12 bases between them. The study, taken as a whole, reports: Clonotype matching in VDJdb favored anti-spike CD8 responses and did not capture private and CD4 specificities.

The V call is TRBV4-3, the J call TRBJ1-6; D is perhaps TRBD1 (5 bases). The sample consisted of whole blood. The receptor was isolated from an adult who was a healthcare worker with PCR-confirmed SARS-CoV-2 infection or an uninfected control (not recorded which). The CDR3 DNA reads as TGCGCCAGCAGCCAAGTTCTGGGACTAAATAATTCACCCCTCCACTTT. This translates into CASSQVLGLNNSPLHF.